This T cell receptor (beta chain) was documented in a study of cytomegalovirus exposure and HLA in healthy donors. CDR1 and CDR2 (germline): MNHEY, SVGAGI. Trimming at V came to 6 bases and at J to 8 bases, leaving 11 bases not matched to a gene. The CDR3 is 15 residues long. Donors sampled were nominally healthy, though unrecorded immune exposures were likely. In the PCR, 60 Vbeta and 13 Jbeta primers were used. Original processing methods: Unique TCR beta chains totaled about 73 million in a later count, with roughly 10 million of them shared. The data were produced by immunoSEQ multiplex PCR, yet TCRdb's version contains in-frame clones alone and is incomplete. Clone size and V and J calls were adopted from that table, with D and trimming inferred from the DNA. Found here are around 67,000 clones, around three quarters of them singletons; the top ten hold roughly 7.8%.

The sequenced sample was PBMCs. The J gene is TRBJ2-1, the V gene TRBV6-5; 9 nucleotides match TRBD1. The TCR originated in a man between 18 and 35 years old in good health and CMV-seropositive. CDR3 residues: CASSLPGTGYHEQFF. In DNA form, the CDR3 reads TGTGCCAGCAGCCTACCCGGGACAGGGTATCATGAGCAGTTCTTC.